Each of the 27 T cell receptor beta chains below was sequenced from the same sample in a study of blood T cell repertoires in COVID-19. The data were produced by immunoSEQ multiplex PCR, yet TCRdb's version contains in-frame clones alone and is incomplete. The sample shows some 35,000 clones, about 80% of them seen only once. The sample was peripheral blood. Receptor source: a man aged 45-60 years with acute or convalescent COVID-19.

The chain couples TRBV29-1 to TRBJ1-2, with 9 nucleotides matching TRBD1. The trim removed 6 bases at V and 1 base at J, leaving 3 bases unmatched. The CDR3 is 13 amino acids. CDR1 is SQVTM and CDR2 is ANQGSEA in the germline V gene. The CDR3 DNA reads as TGCAGCGTGGGACAGGGAATTAACTATGGCTACACCTTC. This translates into CSVGQGINYGYTF.

The gene calls are TRBV3-1 (or the pseudogene TRBV3-2) and TRBJ2-1; 9 bases line up with TRBD2. The V segment lost 4 bases and the J segment 0 bases; nucleotides outside the gene matches: 10. The germline V gene has CDR1 LGHDT and CDR2 YNNKEL (reference sequence). The CDR3 sequence is 18 residues long. CDR3 bases: TGTGCCAGCAGCCCCTTAGGGCGGGGGGGTCTCTCCTACAATGAGCAGTTCTTC. Translation: CASSPLGRGGLSYNEQFF.

V and J are TRBV9 and TRBJ1-1; D not resolved. Germline CDR1 is SGDLS and CDR2 is YYNGEE. Trimming pared 4 bases from V and 0 bases from J, leaving 10 bases between. The CDR3 totals 14 residues. The CDR3 coding sequence is TGTGCCAGCAGCTTAGGCGGGATGAACACTGAAGCTTTCTTT. Residues: CASSLGGMNTEAFF.

The rearrangement links TRBV19 to TRBJ1-5, with D perhaps matching TRBD1 (5 bases). CDR3 size: 15 residues. In germline, CDR1 is LNHDA, CDR2 SQIVND (reference sequence). Trimming cost V 5 bases and J 5 bases, with 16 bases left between them. This CDR3 reads CASSSGGGLHQPQHF. The CDR3 DNA follows: TGTGCCAGTAGTTCCGGCGGGGGTTTACATCAGCCCCAGCATTTT. Combining the CDR3 with reference TRBV19 and TRBJ1-5 gives the whole variable domain DGGITQSPKYLFRKEGQNVTLSCEQNLNHDAMYWYRQDPGQGLRLIYYSQIVNDFQKGDIAEGYSVSREKKESFPLTVTSAQKNPTAFYLCASSSGGGLHQPQHFGDGTRLSIL.

Here the CDR3 DNA reads TGTGCCAGCAGAAACTGGGGAGGGGCGAACACTGAAGCTTTCTTT. Protein sequence: CASRNWGGANTEAFF. The chain employs TRBV7-3 and TRBJ1-1; D may be TRBD1 (5 bases). V gave up 6 bases and J gave up 1 base, with 15 bases separating them. CDR3 length: 15 residues. Per germline, CDR1 SGHTA and CDR2 FQGTGA.

This clone was counted a single time. The CDR3 protein is CATSRAPRTGQETQYF. CDR3 DNA sequence: TGTGCCACCAGCAGAGCCCCTAGGACAGGGCAAGAGACCCAGTACTTC. This chain uses TRBV15 with TRBJ2-5; 8 bases line up with TRBD1. This CDR3 contains 16 residues. Trimming at V came to 1 base and at J to 2 bases, leaving 6 bases not matched to a gene. Germline V gene data show CDR1 as LNHNV and CDR2 as YYDKDF (reference sequence).

The table lists this clone with a count of one. The V call is TRBV7-8, the J call TRBJ1-1; the match to TRBD1 covers 7 bases. The CDR3 extends over 14 amino acids. The V gene end was trimmed by 2 bases and the J gene end by 12 bases; junction bases not matched to a gene: 12. Germline V gene data show CDR1 as SGHVS and CDR2 as FQNEAQ. CDR3 in amino acids: CASSLTGLRQGPFF. The CDR3 bases are TGTGCCAGCAGCTTAACCGGCTTGAGACAGGGACCTTTCTTT.

V usage is TRBV5-1 and J usage is TRBJ2-2, with D maybe TRBD2 (5 bases). This CDR3 contains 14 residues. The V gene's germline CDR1 is SGHRS and CDR2 YFSETQ. V was shortened by 4 bases and J by 4 bases, with 11 bases between the two germline ends. The CDR3: CASSLGLVTGELFF. The CDR3 nucleotides read TGCGCCAGCAGCCTAGGACTTGTCACCGGGGAGCTGTTTTTT.

This clone came up a few times. This chain links TRBV5-1 with TRBJ2-1; TRBD2 matches 10 bases. This CDR3 is 14 amino acids long. In germline, CDR1 is SGHRS, CDR2 YFSETQ. After removal of 7 bases from V and 5 bases from J, the junction contained 6 bases not matched to a gene. CDR3 nucleotides: TGCGCCAGCGGATCCGGACTAGCGGACAATGAGCAGTTCTTC. Its translation: CASGSGLADNEQFF.

This rearrangement joins TRBV28 to TRBJ1-2; D gene uncertain. The CDR3 contains 14 residues. V lost 5 bases to trimming and J lost 3 bases, with 13 bases between them. In germline, CDR1 is MDHEN, CDR2 SYDVKM. DNA for the CDR3: TGTGCCAGCAGTACCTCCCCGGAGTACTATGGCTACACCTTC. Amino acid sequence: CASSTSPEYYGYTF.

This clone was picked up one time. CDR3 in DNA: TGCAGCGTTGGGGGAGAAGCGGGAGGGAATTACAATGAGCAGTTCTTC. Translating it yields CSVGGEAGGNYNEQFF. V is TRBV29-1 and J is TRBJ2-1, with 10 bases lining up with TRBD2. The CDR3 is 16 residues long. Germline values: CDR1 SQVTM, CDR2 ANQGSEA. Trimming took 4 bases from V and 4 from J; bases not matched to a gene: 10.

The CDR3 sequence is CASSIDFQREGYEQYF. The CDR3 DNA is TGTGCCAGTAGTATAGATTTCCAGCGGGAGGGCTACGAGCAGTACTTC. The chain combines TRBV19 with TRBJ2-7; TRBD2 agrees at 10 bases. The germline CDR1 and CDR2 sequences are LNHDA and SQIVND (reference sequence). Trimming cost V 0 bases and J 3 bases; bases outside gene matches: 5. The CDR3 covers 16 residues.

V usage is TRBV7-9 and J usage is TRBJ2-2; a possible D gene is TRBD2 (5 bases). V lost 2 bases and J lost 6, with 13 bases in between. The CDR3 covers 15 residues. Germline lookup yields CDR1 SEHNR and CDR2 FQNEAQ (reference sequence). CDR3: CASSLLTNGAGELFF. The CDR3 region has the DNA TGTGCCAGCAGCTTATTAACCAACGGGGCCGGGGAGCTGTTTTTT.

Written as DNA, the CDR3 is TGTGCCAGCAGTTTTGGCCTCACTGAAGCTTTCTTT. Its protein is CASSFGLTEAFF. The V and J genes are TRBV28 and TRBJ1-1; D not resolved. Germline CDR1 reads MDHEN; CDR2 reads SYDVKM. The length of the CDR3 is 12 residues. V shed 3 bases and J shed 4 bases, with 6 bases lying between them.

The chain uses TRBV6-1 and TRBJ2-1, with D perhaps matching TRBD2 (6 bases). The V gene's germline CDR1 is MNHNS and CDR2 SASEGT. CDR3 size: 14 residues. V was shortened by 5 bases and J by 4 bases, with 12 bases between the two germline ends. CDR3 sequence: CASSWGGVYNEQFF. The CDR3 coding sequence is TGTGCCAGCAGTTGGGGCGGGGTTTACAATGAGCAGTTCTTC.

In its sample, this clone was seen once. The rearrangement links TRBV9 to TRBJ2-7; unclear D gene. Between the trimmed V and J ends, which lost 4 bases and 1 base, there was a span of 12 bases. Germline V CDR1 and CDR2: SGDLS, YYNGEE. The CDR3 is made up of 14 amino acids. CDR3 in amino acids: CASSKLYGSYEQYF. For the CDR3, the DNA is TGTGCCAGCAGCAAATTATACGGTTCCTACGAGCAGTACTTC.

The chain joins TRBV6-5 to TRBJ1-2, with 9 bases fitting TRBD1. The trim removed 5 bases at V and 4 bases at J, leaving 8 bases unmatched. There are 15 residues in the CDR3. Germline assignment: CDR1 MNHEY and CDR2 SVGAGI. CDR3 sequence reads: CASSNRDRDLYGYTF. The CDR3 DNA is TGTGCCAGCAGTAACCGGGACAGGGACCTCTATGGCTACACCTTC.

The V gene is TRBV5-1, the J gene TRBJ1-3; a possible D gene is TRBD1 (5 bases). Germline CDR1 and CDR2: SGHRS and YFSETQ. CDR3 length: 14 amino acids. V was clipped by 5 bases and J by 0 bases, with 9 bases between them. For the CDR3, the DNA is TGCGCCAGCAGTGGGGGGATCTCTGGAAACACCATATATTTT. It encodes CASSGGISGNTIYF.

This chain uses TRBV12-5 with TRBJ2-4, with 8 bases fitting TRBD1. With V trimmed by 6 bases and J by 3 bases, 4 bases remained unmatched. Germline lookup yields CDR1 LGHNT and CDR2 FRNRAP. This CDR3 has 14 amino acids. DNA of the CDR3: TGTGCTAGTGGCCCGGGACAGGACAAAAACATTCAGTACTTC. Translation gives CASGPGQDKNIQYF.

This clone appeared a few times. V gene TRBV5-1 combines with J gene TRBJ2-2, with no clear D. The germline V gene encodes CDR1 SGHRS and CDR2 YFSETQ. This CDR3 is 14 amino acids long. Trimming took 0 bases from V and 1 from J, leaving 4 bases between them. DNA of the CDR3: TGCGCCAGCAGCTTGGTTCAGAACACCGGGGAGCTGTTTTTT. Its translation is CASSLVQNTGELFF.

The chain is built from TRBV5-1 and TRBJ2-2; 7 positions match TRBD2. V trimming: 3 bases; J trimming: 1 base; junction bases outside the gene matches: 9. CDR3 length equals 17 residues. Germline-derived CDR1 and CDR2 are SGHRS and YFSETQ. The DNA of the CDR3 is TGCGCCAGCAGCTCCCTGGCGAGCGGGATGAACACCGGGGAGCTGTTTTTT. It encodes CASSSLASGMNTGELFF.

The chain carries TRBV28 and TRBJ2-6; D gene uncertain. With 6 bases removed from V and 4 bases from J, the gap between germline ends came to 10 bases. Germline V gene data show CDR1 as MDHEN and CDR2 as SYDVKM. The CDR3 is made up of 14 amino acids. This CDR3 reads CASRTSSGANVLTF. Written as DNA, the CDR3 is TGTGCCAGCAGAACTTCGTCCGGGGCCAACGTCCTGACTTTC. Supplemented by reference TRBV28 and TRBJ2-6, the full variable domain reads DVKVTQSSRYLVKRTGEKVFLECVQDMDHENMFWYRQDPGLGLRLIYFSYDVKMKEKGDIPEGYSVSREKKERFSLILESASTNQTSMYLCASRTSSGANVLTFGAGSRLTVL.

The rearrangement uses TRBV11-2 and TRBJ2-7, with 8 nucleotides matching TRBD1. Trimming cost V 5 bases and J 1 base; bases outside gene matches: 10. CDR1 and CDR2 (germline): SGHAT, FQNNGV. The CDR3 length is 16 residues. CDR3 DNA sequence: TGTGCCAGCAGCCCCATCTCCCGGGACAGGTCCTACGAGCAGTACTTC. Translating it yields CASSPISRDRSYEQYF.

The V call is TRBV6-1, the J call TRBJ1-4; the D is unclear. Looked up from germline, CDR1 is MNHNS and CDR2 is SASEGT. The CDR3 consists of 12 residues. Trimming stripped 3 bases from V and 5 bases from J, with 4 bases between. The chain's CDR3 is CASSERNEKLFF. Written as DNA, the CDR3 is TGTGCCAGCAGTGAGAGGAATGAAAAACTGTTTTTT.

The V call is TRBV24-1, the J call TRBJ2-2; TRBD2 matches 8 bases. Germline trimming cut 5 bases from V and 7 bases from J; bases unmatched to any gene: 8. In germline, CDR1 is KGHDR, CDR2 SFDVKD. The CDR3 is made up of 15 amino acids. This CDR3 reads CATSAINSGSGELFF. CDR3 sequence (DNA): TGTGCCACCAGTGCTATAAACAGCGGGAGCGGGGAGCTGTTTTTT.

This chain links TRBV4-1 with TRBJ2-5; 9 positions agree with TRBD2. This CDR3 spans 17 amino acids. Trimming took 5 bases from V and 7 from J; bases not matched to a gene: 17. Germline assignment: CDR1 MGHRA and CDR2 YSYEKL. The CDR3, as DNA: TGCGCCAGCAGCGAAGCCTGGGAGTTAGCGGGAGATGCGACCCAGTACTTC. Protein: CASSEAWELAGDATQYF.

This rearrangement joins TRBV24-1 to TRBJ2-1; 7 nucleotides agree with TRBD2. The CDR3 length is 15 residues. The V gene end was trimmed by 5 bases and the J gene end by 7 bases; junction bases not matched to a gene: 10. Germline CDR1 reads KGHDR; CDR2 reads SFDVKD. The CDR3 sequence: CATSGDPGGPNEQFF. The CDR3 nucleotides are TGTGCCACCAGTGGTGATCCGGGAGGACCGAATGAGCAGTTCTTC.